This record looks at one TCR beta chain sequence and its context. The antigen is undetermined. The data derive from a study of blood T cells in healthy people across ages. Primed by a sample-barcoded 5' primer and a J-beta primer mix, a second PCR proceeded for roughly 6 to 12 cycles. TCRdb reanalysed the 5' RACE reads using MiXCR and keeps one entry per CDR3 protein. The sample lists around 1.1 million distinct CDR3 sequences, more than 30% occurring once. Points from the study as a whole: PBMCs left unsorted prevented a conclusive naive versus antigen-experienced comparison.

Each sample provided at least 5 micrograms of extracted total RNA. The germline gives CDR1 SGHVS, CDR2 FQNEAQ. CDR3 length: 15 amino acids. V lost 0 bases and J lost 2, with 10 bases in between. The V and J genes are TRBV7-8 and TRBJ1-2, with D possibly TRBD1 on 6 matching bases. Sequenced input: blood. This receptor was obtained from a man aged 18 to 30 in good health. DNA for the CDR3: TGTGCCAGCAGCTTAGCGGTTCAGGGGAACTATGGCTACACCTTC. Its translation: CASSLAVQGNYGYTF.